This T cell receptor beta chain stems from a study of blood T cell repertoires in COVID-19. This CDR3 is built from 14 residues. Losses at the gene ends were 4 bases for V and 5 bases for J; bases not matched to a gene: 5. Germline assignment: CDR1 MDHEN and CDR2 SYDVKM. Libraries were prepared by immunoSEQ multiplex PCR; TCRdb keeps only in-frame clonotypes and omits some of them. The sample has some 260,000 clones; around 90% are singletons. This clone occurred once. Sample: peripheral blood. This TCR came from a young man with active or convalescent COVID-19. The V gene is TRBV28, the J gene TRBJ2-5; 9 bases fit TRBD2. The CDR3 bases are TGTGCCAGCAGTTCCGGCGGGAGGGAGGAGACCCAGTACTTC. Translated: CASSSGGREETQYF.